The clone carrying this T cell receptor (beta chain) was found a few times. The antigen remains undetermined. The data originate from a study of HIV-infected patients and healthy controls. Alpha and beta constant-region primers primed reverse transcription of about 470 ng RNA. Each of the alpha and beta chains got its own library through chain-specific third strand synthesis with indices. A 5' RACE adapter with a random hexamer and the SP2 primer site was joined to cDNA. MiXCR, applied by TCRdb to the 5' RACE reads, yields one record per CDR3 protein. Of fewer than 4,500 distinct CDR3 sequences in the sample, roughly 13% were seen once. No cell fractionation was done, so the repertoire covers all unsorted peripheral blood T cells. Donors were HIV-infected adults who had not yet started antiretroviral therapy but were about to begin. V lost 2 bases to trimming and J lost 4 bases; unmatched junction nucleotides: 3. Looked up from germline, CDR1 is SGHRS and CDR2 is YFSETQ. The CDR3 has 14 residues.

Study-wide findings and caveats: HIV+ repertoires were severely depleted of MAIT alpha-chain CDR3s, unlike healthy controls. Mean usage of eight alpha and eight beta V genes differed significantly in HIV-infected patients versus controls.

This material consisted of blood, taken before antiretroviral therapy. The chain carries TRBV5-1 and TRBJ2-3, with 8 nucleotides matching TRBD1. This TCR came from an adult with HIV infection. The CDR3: CASSLQGEADTQYF. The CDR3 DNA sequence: TGCGCCAGCAGCTTACAGGGGGAAGCAGATACGCAGTATTTT.